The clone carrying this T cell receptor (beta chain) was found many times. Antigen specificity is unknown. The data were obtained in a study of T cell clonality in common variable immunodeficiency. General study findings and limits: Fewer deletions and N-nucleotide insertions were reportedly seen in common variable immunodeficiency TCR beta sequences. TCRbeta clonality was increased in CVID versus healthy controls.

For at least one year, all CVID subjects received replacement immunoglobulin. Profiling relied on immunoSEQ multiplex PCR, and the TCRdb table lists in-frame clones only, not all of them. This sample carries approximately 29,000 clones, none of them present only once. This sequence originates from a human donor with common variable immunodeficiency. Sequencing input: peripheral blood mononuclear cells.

CDR3 loop: CSVLRGAWTEAFF. Partial CDR3 DNA: TGCAGCGTACTCAGGGGGGCGTGGACTGAA. This chain connects TRBV29-1 to TRBJ1-1, with 7 bases matching TRBD1. The read gets to within 3 residues of the CDR3 end, and the germline J gene fills in the rest. The CDR3 has 13 residues. The germline V gene encodes CDR1 SQVTM and CDR2 ANQGSEA. Trimming cost V 6 bases and J 5 bases; bases outside gene matches: 9. Based on the CDR3 plus reference TRBV29-1 and TRBJ1-1, the full variable domain is SAVISQKPSRDICQRGTSLTIQCQVDSQVTMMFWYRQQPGQSLTLIATANQGSEATYESGFVIDKFPISRPNLTFSTLTVSNMSPEDSSIYLCSVLRGAWTEAFFGQGTRLTVV.